This TCR beta chain appears in the sequencing data of a study of blood T cell repertoires in COVID-19. Looking at the study overall: Material from acute and convalescent COVID-19 was sourced from the United States, Italy and Spain. From T cells, B-cell-depleted T cells, or PBMCs came the material, which was cDNA or gDNA.

Researchers sorted participants into cohorts using their self-reported clinical history. The V and J ends lost 2 bases and 2 bases, in that order; junction bases with no gene match: 8. This CDR3 has 16 residues. Per the germline V gene, CDR1 is MNHNY and CDR2 is SVGAGI (reference sequence). Authors' processing steps: Reference gene primer amplification in the assay estimated nucleated cell counts. Profiling relied on immunoSEQ multiplex PCR, and the TCRdb table lists in-frame clones only, not all of them. That table gives V, J and clone size, and the DNA gave D and trimming. Of roughly 500,000 clones listed, approximately 90% are singletons.

Sequencing input: PBMCs or T cells enriched from blood (not recorded which). The sequence was collected from a woman aged 35 to 49 who had recovered from COVID-19. The chain combines TRBV6-6 with TRBJ2-7; 8 nucleotides line up with TRBD1. CDR3 region: CASSYPMRQGTYEQYF. The DNA for the CDR3 is TGTGCCAGCAGTTACCCCATGAGACAGGGGACCTACGAGCAGTACTTC.